This T cell receptor beta chain was sequenced during a study of T cell responses to AZD1222 COVID-19 vaccine. The study, taken as a whole, reports: Of the AZD1222 recipients, only six were seropositive at baseline. Repertoire sampling was restricted to post-peak T cell response timepoints. Reportedly, nearly half the spike-specific TCRs target unmutated variant regions.

Produced via immunoSEQ multiplex PCR; TCRdb's table is partial and in-frame only. The repertoire holds some 130,000 clones, with just under 95% as singletons. This clone has a single count. Its antigen is still unknown. The sequence was obtained from an adult who received the AZD1222 COVID-19 vaccine. The input for sequencing was peripheral blood, taken 28 days after the second AZD1222 dose.

This CDR3 is CASSPAGQATEQYF. CDR3 DNA sequence: TGTGCCAGCAGCCCGGCGGGACAGGCAACCGAGCAGTACTTC. This chain connects TRBV2 to TRBJ2-7, with 8 bases lining up with TRBD1. The V gene's germline CDR1 is SNHLY and CDR2 FYNNEI. The CDR3 spans 14 residues. The V and J ends lost 6 bases and 6 bases, in that order; junction bases with no gene match: 10.